The clone carrying this T cell receptor beta chain was recorded many times. For CDR3 and TCR beta VDJ profiling, genomic DNA was the template used. TCRdb passed the reads through MiXCR, listing each CDR3 protein once. The sample gives about 210,000 distinct CDR3 sequences, roughly 35% of which show up once; around 1.1% is in the top ten. This sample stems from a study of CD8+CD57+ T cells in acquired aplastic anemia. About the study: DNA from sorted CD4+ and CD8+ cells averaged approximately 3.5 ug.

Germline-derived CDR1 and CDR2 are KGHDR and SFDVKD. V lost 2 bases, J lost 0 bases, and 13 bases lay in between. The CDR3 is made up of 16 amino acids. The chain joins TRBV24-1 to TRBJ2-7; D gene unclear. The clonotype was recovered from a human donor in good health, serving as a control. Sequenced: sorted CD4+, CD8+, or CD8+CD57+ T cells (not recorded which) from PBMCs. The CDR3 loop is CATSDSNQTNSYEQYF. The DNA for the CDR3 is TGTGCCACCAGTGATTCCAACCAAACGAACTCCTACGAGCAGTACTTC.